This is a list of T cell receptor beta chains from one sample in a study of blood T cell repertoires in COVID-19. The protocol was immunoSEQ multiplex PCR, while the TCRdb copy is restricted to in-frame clones and leaves out a portion. The sample lists about 81,000 clones, around nine tenths occurring once. Input material: peripheral blood. The receptors derive from a man in his sixties or seventies with active or convalescent COVID-19. The CDR3 runs from the conserved cysteine through the conserved F or W. D genes are given only for firm matches. A row's size may be missing; if present it is once, few, many or a size class.

J gene,D gene,clone size,V gene,CDR3 protein,CDR3 DNA
TRBJ2-1,NA,NA,TRBV6-5,CASSRGAGLDEQFF,TGTGCCAGCAGCCGCGGGGCAGGGCTCGATGAGCAGTTCTTC
TRBJ1-1,NA,NA,TRBV5-1,CASRIGEGTEAFF,TGCGCCAGCAGAATCGGGGAGGGCACTGAAGCTTTCTTT
TRBJ1-6,TRBD1,NA,TRBV13,CASSLNRGLRSPLHF,TGTGCCAGCAGCTTGAACAGGGGGCTTCGGTCACCCCTCCACTTT
TRBJ1-1,TRBD1,few,TRBV24-1,CATSRTGNTEAFF,TGTGCCACCAGTAGGACAGGCAACACTGAAGCTTTCTTT
TRBJ2-3,TRBD2,NA,TRBV19,CASRPLGGGFTDTQYF,TGTGCCAGTAGACCCCTCGGCGGGGGATTCACAGATACGCAGTATTTT
TRBJ1-4,TRBD1,NA,TRBV2,CASSEGRGQEKLFF,TGTGCCAGCAGTGAAGGGAGGGGGCAGGAAAAACTGTTTTTT
TRBJ1-5,TRBD1,few,TRBV19,CASSARTGPNNQPQHF,TGTGCCAGTAGTGCAAGGACAGGGCCGAACAATCAGCCCCAGCATTTT
TRBJ2-7,NA,NA,TRBV2,CASSVSINHEQYF,TGTGCCAGCAGTGTGAGCATCAACCACGAGCAGTACTTC
TRBJ2-3,TRBD2,NA,TRBV19,CASSIDLAGADTQYF,TGTGCCAGTAGTATAGATCTAGCGGGGGCAGATACGCAGTATTTT
TRBJ2-3,TRBD1,NA,TRBV5-8,CASSRTGADTQYF,TGTGCCAGCAGCCGGACAGGGGCAGATACGCAGTATTTT
TRBJ1-3,NA,NA,TRBV5-5,CASSLVTGSGNTIYF,TGTGCCAGCAGCTTGGTGACAGGCTCTGGAAACACCATATATTTT
TRBJ1-4,TRBD1,NA,TRBV11-2,CASSSGQPNEKLFF,TGTGCCAGCAGCTCGGGACAGCCTAATGAAAAACTGTTTTTT
TRBJ2-3,TRBD2,NA,TRBV19,CASSLQRGGRSDTQYF,TGTGCCAGTAGTCTCCAGCGGGGGGGCCGCTCAGATACGCAGTATTTT
TRBJ2-3,TRBD1,NA,TRBV29-1,CSSDRGPGDTQYF,TGCAGCTCTGACAGGGGGCCGGGAGATACGCAGTATTTT
TRBJ1-6,NA,NA,TRBV9,CASSVGGGEFNSPLHF,TGTGCCAGCAGCGTTGGAGGCGGGGAATTTAATTCACCCCTCCACTTT
TRBJ1-4,TRBD1,NA,TRBV29-1,CSAWGQDEGEKLFF,TGCAGCGCCTGGGGACAGGATGAGGGTGAAAAACTGTTTTTT
TRBJ1-5,TRBD1,few,TRBV7-6,CASSLSQGARSNQPQHF,TGTGCCAGCAGCTTATCTCAGGGGGCGCGCAGCAATCAGCCCCAGCATTTT
TRBJ1-5,TRBD1,once,TRBV19,CASSRHRGADQPQHF,TGTGCCAGTAGTCGCCACAGGGGAGCTGATCAGCCCCAGCATTTT
TRBJ1-4,TRBD1,NA,TRBV15,CATSSGQEGNEKLFF,TGTGCCACCAGCAGTGGACAGGAGGGGAATGAAAAACTGTTTTTT
TRBJ2-2,NA,NA,TRBV27,CASSYRWTGELFF,TGTGCCAGCAGTTACAGATGGACCGGGGAGCTGTTTTTT
TRBJ2-3,TRBD2,NA,TRBV7-8,CASSFLAGEPTDTQYF,TGTGCCAGCAGCTTTTTAGCGGGGGAACCCACAGATACGCAGTATTTT
TRBJ2-3,TRBD2,NA,TRBV19,CASSSRRGVGTDTQYF,TGTGCCAGTAGTTCGAGACGGGGGGTCGGCACAGATACGCAGTATTTT
TRBJ2-3,NA,NA,TRBV11-3,CASSFRSGGRDTQYF,TGTGCCAGCAGCTTTAGATCCGGGGGTAGAGATACGCAGTATTTT
TRBJ2-5,NA,NA,TRBV11-2,CASSQEGETQYF,TGTGCCAGCAGCCAAGAGGGAGAGACCCAGTACTTC
TRBJ1-2,NA,NA,TRBV5-1,CASSLSGGGYTF,TGCGCCAGCAGCTTGTCCGGGGGTGGCTACACCTTC
TRBJ1-1,NA,few,TRBV7-9,CASSLPQGRTEAFF,TGTGCCAGCAGCCTCCCACAGGGACGAACTGAAGCTTTCTTT
TRBJ2-3,TRBD2,NA,TRBV30,CAWDTSGGADTQYF,TGTGCCTGGGATACTAGCGGGGGGGCGGATACGCAGTATTTT
TRBJ2-3,NA,NA,TRBV6-2/TRBV6-3,CASSYSRGDTQYF,TGTGCCAGCAGTTACTCCAGGGGAGATACGCAGTATTTT